This T cell receptor beta chain was documented in a study of regulatory T cells in long-lasting Graves disease. Researchers made TCR beta libraries by using iRepertoire HTBI primers and running Arm-PCR on CDR3 regions. Using its own MiXCR run on the multiplex PCR reads, TCRdb lists one record per CDR3 protein. This sample has 310,000 or so distinct CDR3 sequences, with roughly a fifth found just once. The germline V gene has CDR1 SGDLS and CDR2 YYNGEE. The CDR3 is 14 residues long. V was clipped by 0 bases and J by 0 bases, with 4 bases between them. Time point meaning: persistent/refractory GD, antithyroid drugs over 5 years with positive TRAb. Researchers made the TCR library from RNA that was extracted from PBMCs.

The rearrangement links TRBV9 to TRBJ1-3; no definite D call. Material: peripheral blood mononuclear cells (PBMCs), obtained when the disease was refractory, from a patient treated with antithyroid drugs. This receptor was obtained from a female donor with Graves disease. CDR3: CASSVVDSGNTIYF. The CDR3 region has the DNA TGTGCCAGCAGCGTAGTTGACTCTGGAAACACCATATATTTT.